This is a list of T cell receptor beta chains from one sample in a study of T-cell memory formation after mild COVID-19. TCRdb independently ran MiXCR on the 5' RACE reads; one entry per CDR3 protein. This sample has under 110,000 distinct CDR3 sequences, with about 15% found just once. Sequenced: PBMCs or a T cell subset sorted from them (not recorded which). These receptor sequences come from an adult woman who had mild COVID-19 (a few samples of this study predate the infection). Cell type and time point are not known. CDR3s include the opening cysteine and the closing phenylalanine or tryptophan. D genes are given only for firm matches. Size values are once, few and many counts, or a class for expanded clones, and some rows have none.

TRBV4-1	-	TRBD1	TRBJ2-3	TGCGCCAGCAGCCCCCAGGGACAGGGGGTGCTGGGGGACGAGTCCACAGATACGCAGTATTTT	CASSPQGQGVLGDESTDTQYF
TRBV25-1	-	TRBD1	TRBJ1-2	TGTGCCAGCATGGACAGGAACTATGGCTACACCTTC	CASMDRNYGYTF
TRBV18	-	TRBD2	TRBJ2-1	TGTGCCAGCTCGCTCACTAGCGGGAGTTCCGGTGAGCAGTTATTC	CASSLTSGSSGEQLF
TRBV15	few	-	TRBJ2-2	TGTGCCACCAGCAGTCGGTCGAAAGGTACCGGGGAGCTGTTTTTT	CATSSRSKGTGELFF
TRBV6-5	few	-	TRBJ2-5	TGTGCCAGCAGTTCGTGGATAGGAAAAGAGACCCAGTACTTC	CASSSWIGKETQYF
TRBV20-1	medium-sized	-	TRBJ1-1	TGCAGTGGCGGCAGGCGGGAGACTGAAGCTTTCTTT	CSGGRRETEAFF
TRBV20-1	-	TRBD1	TRBJ1-2	TGCAGTGCTGCTCCGGGACAGGGTTATGGCTACACCTTC	CSAAPGQGYGYTF
TRBV6-6	-	TRBD2	TRBJ2-3	TGTGCCAGCAGTACTAGCGGGGGGGCCTTATGGTCAGATACGCAGTATTTT	CASSTSGGALWSDTQYF
TRBV30	-	-	TRBJ1-2	TGTGCCTGGAGGGTGCCGTTTGGTGGCTACACCTTC	CAWRVPFGGYTF
TRBV7-6	few	TRBD1	TRBJ2-1	TGTGCCAGCAGCCCGGGACAGGGGACCGAGCAGTTCTTC	CASSPGQGTEQFF
TRBV4-3	few	TRBD2	TRBJ2-1	TGCGCCAGCAGCCCCTGGGAGGAGCGGGAGGTTAGCTCCTACAATGAGCAGTTCTTC	CASSPWEEREVSSYNEQFF
TRBV24-1	-	-	TRBJ2-2	TGTGCCACCAGTGATTTGCCTCCAGTCAGAGGTGGGGAGCTGTTTTTT	CATSDLPPVRGGELFF
TRBV9	few	TRBD1	TRBJ2-7	TGTGCCAGCAGCGTAGGTGACAGGGGCTACGAGCAGTACTTC	CASSVGDRGYEQYF
TRBV11-2	-	TRBD2	TRBJ2-5	TGTGCCAGCAGCGACGGTGATAGCGGGAGGGCCGGGACGGAGACCCAGTACTTC	CASSDGDSGRAGTETQYF
TRBV3-1	few	-	TRBJ1-1	TGTGCCAGCAGCCAAGGGGCAGGACGGAACACTGAAGCTTTCTTT	CASSQGAGRNTEAFF
TRBV5-1	few	-	TRBJ1-2	TGCGCCAGCAGCTCCCACCCAACCCTTACGGACGTCTCAATCCTGGAGGGGCATGGCTACACCTTC	CASSSHPTLTDVSILEGHGYTF
TRBV4-1	-	-	TRBJ1-6	TGCGCCAGCAGCCAAGCCCTGGCAGATTCACCCCTCCACTTT	CASSQALADSPLHF
TRBV7-2	-	-	TRBJ1-2	TGTGCCAGCAGCTTAGAGGTAGTCGGTCGCCTGTATGGCTACACCTTC	CASSLEVVGRLYGYTF
TRBV18	few	-	TRBJ1-1	TGTGCCAGCTCATCCTCCGGGACACCGAACACTGAAGCTTTCTTT	CASSSSGTPNTEAFF
TRBV20-1	-	-	TRBJ2-7	TGCAGTGCTAGAGCAGTAGGCCAGGGCTACGAGCAGTACTTC	CSARAVGQGYEQYF
TRBV7-9	many	-	TRBJ2-1	TGTGCCAGCAGCTTAGCTGCAAGCGGGGAGCAGTTCTTC	CASSLAASGEQFF
TRBV7-9	many	-	TRBJ2-7	TGTGCCAGCAGCCCGCGGACAGCAATCTACGAGCAGTACTTC	CASSPRTAIYEQYF
TRBV29-1	few	TRBD1	TRBJ2-1	TGCAGCGTTGAATCCCCTGACAGGGCCTCCTACAATGAGCAGTTCTTC	CSVESPDRASYNEQFF
TRBV3-1	-	TRBD1	TRBJ2-4	TGTGCCAGCAGCCAGACACCGGGACAGGGGAGGATGGACATTCAGTACTTC	CASSQTPGQGRMDIQYF
TRBV12-3/TRBV12-4	-	TRBD2	TRBJ2-1	TGTGCCAGCAGTAGCCGGGGAGGGCCATCCTACAATGAGCAGTTCTTC	CASSSRGGPSYNEQFF
TRBV30	-	-	TRBJ2-7	TGTGCCTGGAGTACGGGTCAGGGGATCTACGAGCAGTACTTC	CAWSTGQGIYEQYF
TRBV5-1	-	TRBD2	TRBJ2-7	TGCGCCAGCAGCTTACTAGCGGGGGAGGACGAGCAGTACTTC	CASSLLAGEDEQYF
TRBV19	-	TRBD1	TRBJ2-7	TGTGCCAGTAGTGCGTACAGGGGGCTAAACATCGAGCAGTACTTC	CASSAYRGLNIEQYF
TRBV6-5	-	-	TRBJ1-2	TGTGCCAGCAGTTACTCTACAGGGAGCCGAAGTAACTATGGCTACACCTTC	CASSYSTGSRSNYGYTF
TRBV12-3/TRBV12-4	-	-	TRBJ2-7	TGTGCCAGCAGTGCGGGGCTGGGCGTGTGGTACGAGCAGTACTTC	CASSAGLGVWYEQYF
TRBV29-1	-	-	TRBJ2-1	TGCAGCGTCCTCAGGGCGGGGTTAGGCTCCTACAATGAGCAGTTCTTC	CSVLRAGLGSYNEQFF
TRBV9	-	-	TRBJ2-5	TGTGCCAGCAGCGCCTCCGGGACCCCTGGGGAGACCCAGTACTTC	CASSASGTPGETQYF
TRBV4-3	few	-	TRBJ2-1	TGCGCCAGCAGCCAAGATATCGGACTCTACAATGAGCAGTTCTTC	CASSQDIGLYNEQFF
TRBV4-1	few	TRBD2	TRBJ2-7	TGCGCCAGCAGCCAGCTGACGGGAGGCTACGAGCAGTACTTC	CASSQLTGGYEQYF
TRBV5-1	-	TRBD1	TRBJ1-2	TGCGCCAGCAGCTGGCAGGGGGCTCCTAACTATGGCTACACCTTC	CASSWQGAPNYGYTF
TRBV20-1	few	-	TRBJ1-1	TGCAGTGCTAGAGGTATGGGCGAATTGGGGATAAACACTGAAGCTTTCTTT	CSARGMGELGINTEAFF
TRBV5-4	few	TRBD2	TRBJ2-5	TGTGCCAGCAGCTTGCTTGCGGGGGGGCCTTTAGAGACCCAGTACTTC	CASSLLAGGPLETQYF
TRBV7-9	few	-	TRBJ1-1	TGTGCCAGCAGCTTAGGGATAGGGGCGGCAAACACTGAAGCTTTCTTT	CASSLGIGAANTEAFF
TRBV20-1	few	-	TRBJ2-7	TGCAGTGCTAGAGGACGGGGAGCGGGTGACGAGCAGTACTTC	CSARGRGAGDEQYF
TRBV7-2	-	-	TRBJ1-2	TGTGCCATTTTGTGGGGAGGCTATGGCTACACCTTC	CAILWGGYGYTF
TRBV7-9	-	-	TRBJ2-1	TGTGCCAGCAGCTCGCCCCGGACGCCACTCTACAATGAGCAGTTCTTC	CASSSPRTPLYNEQFF
TRBV4-1	few	TRBD2	TRBJ2-3	TGCGCCAGCAGCCAAAAGCGGGGTGGAGATACGCAGTATTTT	CASSQKRGGDTQYF
TRBV29-1	-	TRBD1	TRBJ2-2	TGCAGCGTTGAATATAGGGACAGGGGGCCCCCCGGGGAGCTGTTTTTT	CSVEYRDRGPPGELFF
TRBV12-3/TRBV12-4	many	TRBD1	TRBJ1-1	TGTGCCAACGACAGGGTGAACGCTGAAGCTTTCTTT	CANDRVNAEAFF
TRBV11-3	-	-	TRBJ2-5	TGTGCCAGCAGCCCGGACCTGGGCCAAGAGACCCAGTACTTC	CASSPDLGQETQYF
TRBV3-1	few	-	TRBJ2-1	TGTGCCAGCAGCCAGGAAACAGGGGAGCAGTTCTTC	CASSQETGEQFF
TRBV24-1	-	-	TRBJ1-1	TGTGCCACCAGTGAGGGGACCACTGAAGCTTTCTTT	CATSEGTTEAFF
TRBV7-6	few	-	TRBJ2-2	TGTGCCAGCAGCTTAGATGACAGGGAGCTGTTTTTT	CASSLDDRELFF